One T cell receptor (beta chain) is described in this entry. This clonotype appeared a few times. This clone's antigen is unknown. Per-base quality was not reported, and no clone a single base away is much larger than it. The data were taken from a study of response to subunit inactivated influenza vaccine (dated by TCRdb to the late 2010s). With respect to the entire study: Deep quantitative T cell receptor repertoire profiling was used in the study to track responses to a trivalent subunit inactivated influenza vaccine.

What the work shows at the level of the full study, not this receptor alone: The authors suggested that each seasonal influenza vaccination may recruit only a limited number of new T cells.

CDR1 and CDR2 were assigned from the germline V gene (reference sequence) as MNHNY and SVGAGI. V gives up 11 bases and J gives up 2 bases, and the segment between their germline ends measures 12 bases. The CDR3 runs 12 residues from the cysteine to the phenylalanine. Just the 36-base CDR3 DNA is kept, in frame starting at base 1. Receptor libraries were prepared by RT-PCR. Sequencing was performed on an Illumina HiSeq 2500. Using fastp at Q25 and MiXCR, TCRdb reprocessed the public reads and kept productive beta chains. CDR3 protein sequences are deduplicated, and each keeps its most common genes and DNA. The sample table shows 290,000 or so distinct CDR3 sequences, and around 22% are seen once. The ten most abundant clones make up 10% of the sample.

The chain employs TRBV6-6 and TRBJ1-1, with a weak D call of TRBD1 (5 bases match). This sequence was found in a man in his fifties or sixties who received an inactivated influenza vaccine. Donor details come from another sample of the same person, matched by shared clones. The sequenced sample was PBMCs from blood, obtained about 20 months after vaccination. The encoded CDR3 is CALKTENTEAFF. The nucleotides read TGTGCCCTAAAGACAGAAAACACTGAAGCTTTCTTT.